The 2 T cell receptor beta chains in this list originate from one sample, sequenced in a study of blood T cell repertoires in COVID-19 (dated by TCRdb to the early 2020s). To prepare the library, the immunoSEQ multiplex PCR assay was applied. TCRdb holds this immuneACCESS table with in-frame rearrangements only. Some clones are missing; in checked studies, unresolved V genes explain under half, and the rest has no known cause. The sample records 200,000 to 250,000 clones, almost 85% of which are singletons. 1.9% of the sample is taken by the ten largest. Sequencing was performed on peripheral blood. Every receptor here comes from an elderly woman with acute or convalescent COVID-19.

J is TRBJ1-4 and V is TRBV18; D is possibly TRBD1 (6 bases). The germline V gene encodes CDR1 KGHSH and CDR2 LQKENI. CDR3 size: 18 residues. V lost 2 bases, J lost 3 bases, and 19 bases lay in between. In nucleotides, the CDR3 is TGTGCCAGCTCACCATTGCCCGTTACAGGGCGGGCTAATGAAAAACTGTTTTTT. This gives the protein CASSPLPVTGRANEKLFF.

J is TRBJ2-7 and V is TRBV5-1; TRBD1 matches at 9 bases. The CDR3 consists of 14 residues. Per germline, CDR1 SGHRS and CDR2 YFSETQ. J was trimmed by 6 bases and V by 4 bases; bases with no gene match: 8. Here the CDR3 reads CASSTGTGSGEQYF. The CDR3 bases are TGCGCCAGCAGCACCGGGACAGGGTCGGGCGAGCAGTACTTC.